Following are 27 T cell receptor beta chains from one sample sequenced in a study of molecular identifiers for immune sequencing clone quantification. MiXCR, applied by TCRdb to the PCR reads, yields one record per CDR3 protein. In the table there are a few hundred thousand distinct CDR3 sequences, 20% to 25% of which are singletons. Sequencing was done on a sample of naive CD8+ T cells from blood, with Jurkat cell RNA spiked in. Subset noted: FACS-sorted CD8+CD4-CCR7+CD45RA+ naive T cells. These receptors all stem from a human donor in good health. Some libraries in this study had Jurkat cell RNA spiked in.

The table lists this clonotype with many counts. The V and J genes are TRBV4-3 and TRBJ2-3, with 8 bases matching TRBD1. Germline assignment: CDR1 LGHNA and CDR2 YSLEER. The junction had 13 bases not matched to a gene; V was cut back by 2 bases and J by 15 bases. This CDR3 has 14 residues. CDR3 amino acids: CASSQKGGRDRLYF. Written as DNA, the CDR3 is TGCGCCAGCAGCCAAAAGGGGGGCCGGGACAGGCTCTATTTT.

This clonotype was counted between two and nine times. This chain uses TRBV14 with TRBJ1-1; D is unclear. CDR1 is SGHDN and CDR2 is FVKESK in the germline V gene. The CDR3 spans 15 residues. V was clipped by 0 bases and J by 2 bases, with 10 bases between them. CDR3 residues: CASSQELGFNTEAFF. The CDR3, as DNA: TGTGCCAGCAGCCAAGAATTGGGGTTCAACACTGAAGCTTTCTTT.

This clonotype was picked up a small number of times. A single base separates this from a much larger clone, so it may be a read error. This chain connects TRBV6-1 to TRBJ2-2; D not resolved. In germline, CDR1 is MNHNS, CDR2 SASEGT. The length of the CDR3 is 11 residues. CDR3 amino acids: CTSSDTGELFF. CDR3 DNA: TGTACCAGCAGTGATACCGGGGAGCTGTTTTTT.

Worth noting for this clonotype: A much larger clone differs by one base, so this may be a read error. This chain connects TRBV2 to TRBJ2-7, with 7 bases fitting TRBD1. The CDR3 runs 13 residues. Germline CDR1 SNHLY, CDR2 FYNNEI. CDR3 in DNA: TGTGCCTGCAGTGGGGACAGACTGGGCGAGCAGTACTTC. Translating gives CACSGDRLGEQYF.

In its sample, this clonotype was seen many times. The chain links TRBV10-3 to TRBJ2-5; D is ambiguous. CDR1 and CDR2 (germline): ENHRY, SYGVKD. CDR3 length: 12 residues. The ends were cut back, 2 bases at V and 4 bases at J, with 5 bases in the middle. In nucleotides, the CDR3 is TGTGCCATCAGTGAGAACATAGAGACCCAGTACTTC. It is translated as CAISENIETQYF.

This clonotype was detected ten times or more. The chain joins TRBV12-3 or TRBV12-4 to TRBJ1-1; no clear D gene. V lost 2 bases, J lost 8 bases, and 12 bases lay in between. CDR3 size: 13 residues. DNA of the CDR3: TGTGCCAGCAGTTTAATCTTCGGTAACGAAGCTTTCTTT. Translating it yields CASSLIFGNEAFF.

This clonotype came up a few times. The CDR3 spells CASSFMGQGAITEAFF. The DNA of the CDR3 is TGTGCCAGCAGCTTCATGGGGCAGGGGGCTATCACTGAAGCTTTCTTT. The chain couples TRBV11-1 to TRBJ1-1; 8 nucleotides align to TRBD1. Trimming took 3 bases from V and 4 from J; bases not matched to a gene: 10. Germline V lookup: CDR1 SGHAT, CDR2 FQDESV (reference sequence). The length of the CDR3 is 16 residues.

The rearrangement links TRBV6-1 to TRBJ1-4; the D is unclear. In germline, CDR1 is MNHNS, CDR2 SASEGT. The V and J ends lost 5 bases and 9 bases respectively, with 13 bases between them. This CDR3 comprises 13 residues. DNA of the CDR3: TGTGCCAGCAGTCAGTGGTTTTTACAAAAACTGTTTTTT. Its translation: CASSQWFLQKLFF.

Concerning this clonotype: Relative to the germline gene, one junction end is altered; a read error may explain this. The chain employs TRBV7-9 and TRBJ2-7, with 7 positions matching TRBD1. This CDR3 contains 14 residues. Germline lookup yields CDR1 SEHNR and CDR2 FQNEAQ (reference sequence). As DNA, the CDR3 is TGTGCCAGCAGCCCCCTCTCAGGGGGATACGAGCAGTGCTTC. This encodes CASSPLSGGYEQCF.

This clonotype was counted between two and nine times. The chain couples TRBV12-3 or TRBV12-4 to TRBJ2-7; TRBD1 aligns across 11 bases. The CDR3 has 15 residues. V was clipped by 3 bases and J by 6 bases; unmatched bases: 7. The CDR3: CASSFGQGAFREQYF. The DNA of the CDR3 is TGTGCCAGCAGTTTTGGACAGGGGGCTTTTCGCGAGCAGTACTTC.

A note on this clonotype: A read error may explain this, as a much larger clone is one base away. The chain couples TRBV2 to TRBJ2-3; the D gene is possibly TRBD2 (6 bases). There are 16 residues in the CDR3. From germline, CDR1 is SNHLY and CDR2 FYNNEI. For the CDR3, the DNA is TGTGCCAGCAACTTCGAAACCACAACTAGCACAGATGCGCAGTATTTT. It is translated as CASNFETTTSTDAQYF.

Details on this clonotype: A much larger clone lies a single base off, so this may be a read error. The CDR3 protein is CTSSQDTAGNQPQHF. DNA of the CDR3: TGCACCAGCAGCCAAGATACGGCGGGCAATCAGCCCCAGCATTTT. The V and J genes are TRBV4-3 and TRBJ1-5, with D uncertain. Germline V gene lookup returns CDR1 LGHNA and CDR2 YSLEER. The CDR3 is 15 amino acids.

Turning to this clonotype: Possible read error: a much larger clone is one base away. In nucleotides, the CDR3 is TGTGCCGGCAGCTTAGACCACGACAGGGTATTCTCTTTAGAGTTTACTGAAGCTTTCTTT. Translated, it gives CAGSLDHDRVFSLEFTEAFF. This chain joins TRBV11-2 and TRBJ1-1, with 7 bases aligning to TRBD1. The CDR3 is 20 residues long. Germline loops: CDR1 SGHAT, CDR2 FQNNGV.

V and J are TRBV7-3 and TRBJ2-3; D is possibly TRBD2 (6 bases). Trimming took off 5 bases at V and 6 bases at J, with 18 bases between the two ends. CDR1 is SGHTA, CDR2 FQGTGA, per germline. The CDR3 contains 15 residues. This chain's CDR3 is CASSLGEEEGDTQYF. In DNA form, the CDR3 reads TGTGCCAGCAGCCTCGGTGAGGAGGAGGGGGATACGCAGTATTTT.

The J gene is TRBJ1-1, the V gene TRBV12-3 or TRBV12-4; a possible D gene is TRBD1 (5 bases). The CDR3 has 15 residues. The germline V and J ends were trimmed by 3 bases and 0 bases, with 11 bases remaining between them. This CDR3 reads CASSFGGNMNTEAFF. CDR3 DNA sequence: TGTGCCAGCAGTTTCGGGGGGAACATGAACACTGAAGCTTTCTTT.

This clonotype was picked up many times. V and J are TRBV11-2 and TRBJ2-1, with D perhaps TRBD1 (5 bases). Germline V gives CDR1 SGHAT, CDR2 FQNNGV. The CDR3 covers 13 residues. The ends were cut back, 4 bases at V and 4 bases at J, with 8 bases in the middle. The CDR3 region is CASSSQGYNEQFF. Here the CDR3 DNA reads TGTGCCAGCAGCTCGCAGGGATACAATGAGCAGTTCTTC.

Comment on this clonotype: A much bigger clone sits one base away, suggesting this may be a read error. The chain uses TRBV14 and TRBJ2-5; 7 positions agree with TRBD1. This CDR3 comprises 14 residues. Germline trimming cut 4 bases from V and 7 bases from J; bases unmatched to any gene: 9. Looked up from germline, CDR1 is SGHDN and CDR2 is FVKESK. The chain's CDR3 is CASSPYRGTVTQYF. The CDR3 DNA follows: TGTGCCAGCAGCCCATACAGGGGTACCGTGACCCAGTACTTC.

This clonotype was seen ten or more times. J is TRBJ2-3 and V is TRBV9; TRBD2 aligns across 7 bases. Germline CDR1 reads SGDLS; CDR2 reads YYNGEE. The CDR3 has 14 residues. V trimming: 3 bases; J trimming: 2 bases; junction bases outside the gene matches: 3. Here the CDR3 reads CASSGGLPTDTQYF. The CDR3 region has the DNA TGTGCCAGCAGCGGGGGACTACCCACAGATACGCAGTATTTT.

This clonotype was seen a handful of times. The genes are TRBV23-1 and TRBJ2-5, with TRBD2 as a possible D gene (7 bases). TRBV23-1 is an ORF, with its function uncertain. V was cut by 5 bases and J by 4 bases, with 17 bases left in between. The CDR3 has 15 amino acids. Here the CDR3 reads CASSVGGAPPETQYF. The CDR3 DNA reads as TGCGCCAGCAGTGTGGGGGGGGCCCCTCCAGAGACCCAGTACTTC.

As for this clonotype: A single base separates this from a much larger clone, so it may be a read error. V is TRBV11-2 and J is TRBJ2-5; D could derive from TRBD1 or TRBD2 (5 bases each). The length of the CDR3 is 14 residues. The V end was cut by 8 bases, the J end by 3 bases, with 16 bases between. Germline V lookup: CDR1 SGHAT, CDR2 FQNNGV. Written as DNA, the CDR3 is TGTGCCAGCCTTCCCGAGGGGTTCAAAGAGACCCAGTACTTC. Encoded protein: CASLPEGFKETQYF.

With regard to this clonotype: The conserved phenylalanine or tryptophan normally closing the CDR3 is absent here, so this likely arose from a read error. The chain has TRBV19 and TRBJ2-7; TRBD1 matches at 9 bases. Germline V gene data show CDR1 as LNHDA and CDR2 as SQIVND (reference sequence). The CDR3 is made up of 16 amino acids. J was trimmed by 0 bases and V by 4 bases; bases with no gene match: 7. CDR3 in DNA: TGTGCCAGTAGTAGAAGAGGGACAGGGAGCTCCTACGAGCAGTACCTC. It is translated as CASSRRGTGSSYEQYL.

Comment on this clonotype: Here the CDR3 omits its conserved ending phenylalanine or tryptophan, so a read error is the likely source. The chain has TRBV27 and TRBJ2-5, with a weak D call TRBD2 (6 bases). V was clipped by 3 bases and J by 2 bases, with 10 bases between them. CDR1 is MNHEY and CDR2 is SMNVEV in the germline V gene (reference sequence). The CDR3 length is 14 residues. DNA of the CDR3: TGTGCCAGCAGTTTCTCGGCGGGACAAGAGACCCAGTACCTC. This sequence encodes CASSFSAGQETQYL.

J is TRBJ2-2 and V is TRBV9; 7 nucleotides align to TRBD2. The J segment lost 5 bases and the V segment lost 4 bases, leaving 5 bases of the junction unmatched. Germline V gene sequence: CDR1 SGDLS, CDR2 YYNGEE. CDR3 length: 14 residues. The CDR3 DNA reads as TGTGCCAGCAGCCATGGGGGGGGTACCGGGGAGCTGTTTTTT. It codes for CASSHGGGTGELFF.

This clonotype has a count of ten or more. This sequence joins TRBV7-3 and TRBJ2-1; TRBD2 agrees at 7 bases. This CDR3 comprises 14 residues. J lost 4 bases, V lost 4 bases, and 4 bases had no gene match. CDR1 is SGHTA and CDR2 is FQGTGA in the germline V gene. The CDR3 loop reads CASSSRGGYNEQFF. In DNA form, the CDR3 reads TGTGCCAGCAGCTCCCGGGGAGGGTACAATGAGCAGTTCTTC. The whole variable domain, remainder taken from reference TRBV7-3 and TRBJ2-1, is GAGVSQTPSNKVTEKGKYVELRCDPISGHTALYWYRQSLGQGPEFLIYFQGTGAADDSGLPNDRFFAVRPEGSVSTLKIQRTERGDSAVYLCASSSRGGYNEQFFGPGTRLTVL.

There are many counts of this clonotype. CDR3 protein: CATGTDLQETQYF. DNA of the CDR3: TGCGCCACCGGGACAGACCTCCAAGAGACCCAGTACTTC. The chain uses TRBV5-1 and TRBJ2-5; 7 nucleotides align to TRBD1. Germline V gives CDR1 SGHRS, CDR2 YFSETQ. The CDR3 is made up of 13 amino acids. V lost 9 bases to trimming and J lost 1 base; unmatched junction nucleotides: 6. Variable domain in full (rest from reference TRBV5-1 and TRBJ2-5): KAGVTQTPRYLIKTRGQQVTLSCSPISGHRSVSWYQQTPGQGLQFLFEYFSETQRNKGNFPGRFSGRQFSNSRSEMNVSTLELGDSALYLCATGTDLQETQYFGPGTRLLVL.

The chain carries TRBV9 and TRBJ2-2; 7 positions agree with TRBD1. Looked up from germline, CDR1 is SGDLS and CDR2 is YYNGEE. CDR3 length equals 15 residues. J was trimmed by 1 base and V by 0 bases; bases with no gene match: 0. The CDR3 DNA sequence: TGTGCCAGCAGCGTAGGGACAGGGAACACCGGGGAGCTGTTTTTT. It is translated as CASSVGTGNTGELFF. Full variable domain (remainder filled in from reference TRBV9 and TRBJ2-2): DSGVTQTPKHLITATGQRVTLRCSPRSGDLSVYWYQQSLDQGLQFLIQYYNGEERAKGNILERFSAQQFPDLHSELNLSSLELGDSALYFCASSVGTGNTGELFFGEGSRLTVL.

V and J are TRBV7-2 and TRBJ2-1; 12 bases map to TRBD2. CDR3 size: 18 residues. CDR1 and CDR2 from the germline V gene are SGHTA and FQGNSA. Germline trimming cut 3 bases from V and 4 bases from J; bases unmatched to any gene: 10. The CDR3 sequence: CASSFALAGGLKYNEQFF. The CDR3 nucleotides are TGTGCCAGCAGCTTTGCTCTAGCGGGGGGGTTGAAATACAATGAGCAGTTCTTC.